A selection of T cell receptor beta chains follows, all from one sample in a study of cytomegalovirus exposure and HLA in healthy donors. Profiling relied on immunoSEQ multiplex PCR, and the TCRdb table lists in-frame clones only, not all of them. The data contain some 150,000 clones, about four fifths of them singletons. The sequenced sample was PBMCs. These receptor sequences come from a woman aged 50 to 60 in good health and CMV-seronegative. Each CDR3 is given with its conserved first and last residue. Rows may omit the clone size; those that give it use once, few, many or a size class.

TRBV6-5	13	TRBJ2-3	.	CASRGGRTDTQYF
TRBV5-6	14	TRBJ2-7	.	CASSSSRGSYEQYF
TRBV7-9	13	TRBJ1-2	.	CASRSGQDYGYTF
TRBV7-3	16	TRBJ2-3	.	CASSFGGPPSTDTQYF
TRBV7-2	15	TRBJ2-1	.	CASSNSGGAPKEQFF
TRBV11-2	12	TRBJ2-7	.	CASSHPRRQQYF
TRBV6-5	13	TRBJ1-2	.	CASSYTGGYGYTF
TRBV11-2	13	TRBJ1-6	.	CASRLRRLSPLHF
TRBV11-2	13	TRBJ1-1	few	CASSLERNTEAFF
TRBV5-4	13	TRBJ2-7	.	CASSPPSSYEQYF
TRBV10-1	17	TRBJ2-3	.	CASSVLSGGEPTDTQYF
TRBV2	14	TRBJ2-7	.	CASSPPQGFYEQYF
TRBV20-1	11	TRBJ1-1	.	CSARGFREAFF
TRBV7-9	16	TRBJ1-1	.	CASSSYGGRLFTEAFF
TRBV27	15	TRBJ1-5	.	CASRLRGESNQPQHF
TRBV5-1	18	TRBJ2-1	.	CASSLGASGTSSYNEQFF
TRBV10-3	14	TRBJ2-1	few	CAISVGGVGDEQFF
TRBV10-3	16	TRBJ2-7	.	CAISEEDRGNPYEQYF
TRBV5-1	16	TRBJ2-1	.	CASSFSSGPQGNEQFF
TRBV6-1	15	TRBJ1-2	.	CASNPEETVIGGYTF
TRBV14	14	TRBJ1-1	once	CASSLGQVNTEAFF
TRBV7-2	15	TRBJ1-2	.	CASSLPLGGENGYTF
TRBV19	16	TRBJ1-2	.	CASSMLGYRGNYGYTF
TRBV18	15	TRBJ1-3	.	CASSLQGADGNTIYF
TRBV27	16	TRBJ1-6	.	CASSFLDRGSNSPLHF
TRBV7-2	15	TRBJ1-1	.	CASSLAPGMNTEAFF
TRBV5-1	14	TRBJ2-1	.	CASSLDRGGNEQFF
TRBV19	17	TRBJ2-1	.	CASSWGFGAGGLNEQFF
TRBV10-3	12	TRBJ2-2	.	CAVLRNTGELFF
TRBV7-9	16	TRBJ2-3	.	CSSSPGGTPSTDTQYF
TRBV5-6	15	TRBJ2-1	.	CASSLGTGSYNEQFF
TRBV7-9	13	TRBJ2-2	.	CASSPRGTGELFF
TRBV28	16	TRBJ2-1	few	CASSIQRTTSYNEQFF